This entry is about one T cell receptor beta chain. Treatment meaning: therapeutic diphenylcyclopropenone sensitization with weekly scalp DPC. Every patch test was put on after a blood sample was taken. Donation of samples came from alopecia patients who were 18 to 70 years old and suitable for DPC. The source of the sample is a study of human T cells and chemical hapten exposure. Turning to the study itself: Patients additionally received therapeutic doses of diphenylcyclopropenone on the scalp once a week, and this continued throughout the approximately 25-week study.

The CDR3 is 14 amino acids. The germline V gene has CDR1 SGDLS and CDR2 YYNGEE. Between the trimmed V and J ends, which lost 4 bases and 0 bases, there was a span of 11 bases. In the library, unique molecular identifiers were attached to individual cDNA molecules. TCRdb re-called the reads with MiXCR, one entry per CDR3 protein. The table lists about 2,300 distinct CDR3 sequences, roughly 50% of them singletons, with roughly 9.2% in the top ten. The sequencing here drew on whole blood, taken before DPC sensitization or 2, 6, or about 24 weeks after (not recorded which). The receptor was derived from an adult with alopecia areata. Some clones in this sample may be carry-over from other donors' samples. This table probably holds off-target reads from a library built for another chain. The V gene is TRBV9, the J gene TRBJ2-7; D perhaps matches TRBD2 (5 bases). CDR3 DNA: TGTGCCAGCAGCTTAGAGGGCTACTCCTACGAGCAGTACTTC. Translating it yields CASSLEGYSYEQYF.